This TCR beta chain derives from a study of CD8+ T cells in alopecia areata. Reverse transcribed after extraction, RNA yielded cDNA as the sequencing template. Profiled with immunoSEQ multiplex PCR; TCRdb holds only in-frame clones, not every one. The table lists under 300,000 clones, 60% of them singletons. This CDR3 spans 16 amino acids. The ends were cut back, 2 bases at V and 0 bases at J, with 11 bases in the middle. The germline CDR1 and CDR2 sequences are SGHTA and FQGNSA. Documented treatment: oral pan-JAK inhibitor, 5-10 mg twice daily. This sequence originates from a human donor with alopecia areata. Material: CD4+ T cells sorted from blood, obtained at approximately week 51, from a patient treated with tofacitinib. This sequence joins TRBV7-2 and TRBJ2-4; D possibly uses TRBD1 or TRBD2 (5 bases each). The chain's CDR3 is CASSLSGPLAKNIQYF. CDR3 DNA: TGTGCCAGCAGCTTATCGGGGCCCCTAGCCAAAAACATTCAGTACTTC.